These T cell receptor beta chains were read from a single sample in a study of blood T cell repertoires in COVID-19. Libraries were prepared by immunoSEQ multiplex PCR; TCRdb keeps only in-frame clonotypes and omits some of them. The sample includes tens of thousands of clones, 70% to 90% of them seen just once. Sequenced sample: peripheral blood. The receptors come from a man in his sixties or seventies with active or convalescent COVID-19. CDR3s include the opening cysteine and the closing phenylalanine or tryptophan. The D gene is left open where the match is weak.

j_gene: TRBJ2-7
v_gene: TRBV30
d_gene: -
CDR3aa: CARRTANSYEQYF
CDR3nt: TGTGCCCGCCGGACAGCGAACTCCTACGAGCAGTACTTC

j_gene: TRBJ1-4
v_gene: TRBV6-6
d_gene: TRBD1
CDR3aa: CASSVQGAYEKLFF
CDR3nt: TGTGCCAGCAGTGTACAGGGGGCGTATGAAAAACTGTTTTTT

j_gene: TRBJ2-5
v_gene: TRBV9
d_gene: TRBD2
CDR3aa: CASSPSSRRGGETQYF
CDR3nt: TGTGCCAGCAGCCCCTCCTCGCGGCGGGGGGGAGAGACCCAGTACTTC

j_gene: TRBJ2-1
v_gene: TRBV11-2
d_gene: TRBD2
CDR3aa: CASRLAGVSEQFF
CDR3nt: TGTGCCAGCAGATTAGCGGGAGTCAGTGAGCAGTTCTTC

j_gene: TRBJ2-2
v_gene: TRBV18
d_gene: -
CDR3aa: CASSPMLMGAGENTGELFF
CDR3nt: TGTGCCAGCTCACCAATGCTGATGGGAGCAGGGGAGAACACCGGGGAGCTGTTTTTT

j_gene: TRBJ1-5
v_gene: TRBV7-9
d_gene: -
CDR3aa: CASSSTGGGNQPQHF
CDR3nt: TGTGCCAGCAGCTCGACGGGGGGAGGCAATCAGCCCCAGCATTTT

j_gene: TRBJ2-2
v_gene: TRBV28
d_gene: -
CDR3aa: CASNRSGTGELFF
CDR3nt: TGTGCCAGCAATCGAAGCGGAACCGGGGAGCTGTTTTTT

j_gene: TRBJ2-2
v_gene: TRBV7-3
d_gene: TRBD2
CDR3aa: CASSLGASGRASTGELFF
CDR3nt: TGTGCCAGCAGCTTAGGTGCTAGCGGGAGGGCGTCGACCGGGGAGCTGTTTTTT

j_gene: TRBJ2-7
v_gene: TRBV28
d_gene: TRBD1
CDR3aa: CASRSSGTGVHEQYF
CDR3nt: TGTGCCAGCAGGAGCTCCGGGACAGGGGTCCACGAGCAGTACTTC

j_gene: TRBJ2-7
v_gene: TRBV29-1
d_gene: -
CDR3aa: CSVEDPGTYKQYF
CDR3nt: TGCAGCGTTGAGGATCCAGGCACCTACAAGCAGTACTTC